This T cell receptor beta chain was obtained from a study of long-term antiretroviral therapy in people with HIV. Amounts of about 0.9-11 million cryopreserved PBMC were held in the samples before DNA extraction. Version v3.0 of the immunoSEQ assay was performed at survey level. TCRdb's table, derived via immunoSEQ multiplex PCR, lists solely in-frame clones and lacks some. This table has 30,000 to 40,000 clones, less than 98% appearing once. Germline CDR1 reads LGHNA; CDR2 reads YSLEER. V was clipped by 4 bases and J by 6 bases, with 4 bases between them. CDR3 length equals 11 residues. General study results and limits: Clones that had undergone expansion before ART dominated the repertoire at all time points. Post-ART, diversity grew, though it stayed under transplant donor control levels.

Regarding this clone: Its antigen remains unidentified.

The specimen was unsorted PBMCs, collected 6.9 years after starting antiretroviral therapy. The receptor was isolated from a man aged 30 to 45 with HIV. J is TRBJ2-1 and V is TRBV4-3, with D unclear. The CDR3 sequence is CASSRGNEQFF. The CDR3 DNA follows: TGCGCCAGCAGCCGGGGCAATGAGCAGTTCTTC.